What follows are 20 T cell receptor beta chains derived from one specimen sequenced in a study of blood T cell repertoires in COVID-19. Produced via immunoSEQ multiplex PCR; TCRdb's table is partial and in-frame only. The sample gives approximately 290,000 clones, about 80% of which show up once; around a sixth is in the top ten. What was sequenced was peripheral blood. These receptors all come from a person aged 70 to 80 with COVID-19, enrolled during active disease.

This rearrangement joins TRBV9 to TRBJ1-4; 11 bases align to TRBD1. Germline lookup yields CDR1 SGDLS and CDR2 YYNGEE. Unmatched junction bases numbered 6, after V lost 3 bases and J lost 8 bases. CDR3 length: 15 amino acids. This CDR3 reads CASSDGQGAEEKLFF. In DNA form, the CDR3 reads TGTGCCAGCAGCGATGGACAGGGGGCGGAAGAAAAACTGTTTTTT.

The rearrangement joins TRBV6-5 to TRBJ1-6; 9 bases align to TRBD1. Per germline, CDR1 MNHEY and CDR2 SVGAGI. V was clipped by 6 bases and J by 7 bases; unmatched bases: 7. The CDR3 contains 15 residues. The CDR3 loop reads CASSRMGQGNSPLHF. For the CDR3, the DNA is TGTGCCAGCAGCCGCATGGGACAGGGCAATTCACCCCTCCACTTT.

This clone was seen more than once but under ten times. The chain employs TRBV5-4 and TRBJ2-7, with a weak D call TRBD2 (5 bases). The V gene's germline CDR1 is SGHNT and CDR2 YYREEE (reference sequence). The CDR3 is 13 residues long. V shed 2 bases and J shed 1 base, with 7 bases lying between them. This CDR3 is CASSLGSSYEQYF. CDR3 nucleotides: TGTGCCAGCAGCTTAGGGAGTTCCTACGAGCAGTACTTC.

The chain has TRBV7-6 and TRBJ2-1, with unresolved D. The germline gives CDR1 SGHVS, CDR2 FNYEAQ. The CDR3 runs 14 residues. The V end was cut by 1 base, the J end by 9 bases, with 13 bases between. The CDR3 DNA is TGTGCCAGCAGCTTAGGCGTCTCGGGTGGTGAGCAGTTCTTC. It specifies CASSLGVSGGEQFF.

CDR3 sequence reads: CASSPRQGREKLFF. CDR3 coding DNA: TGTGCCAGCAGCCCTCGACAGGGGAGAGAAAAACTGTTTTTT. The chain recombines TRBV9 with TRBJ1-4; 8 positions agree with TRBD1. Unmatched junction bases numbered 7, after V lost 4 bases and J lost 8 bases. This CDR3 has 14 residues. From germline, CDR1 is SGDLS and CDR2 YYNGEE.

Only a few counts were recorded for this clone. The V gene is TRBV27, the J gene TRBJ1-5; D unclear. The CDR3 consists of 16 residues. Trimming removed 6 bases from V and 4 bases from J, with 19 bases in between. Germline loops: CDR1 MNHEY, CDR2 SMNVEV (reference sequence). DNA of the CDR3: TGTGCCAGCAGCCTGCACGGTAACTACGCGAATCAGCCCCAGCATTTT. It is translated as CASSLHGNYANQPQHF.

The rearrangement links TRBV7-3 to TRBJ2-3; 7 bases align to TRBD2. The V gene end was trimmed by 5 bases and the J gene end by 0 bases; junction bases not matched to a gene: 11. The CDR3 spans 17 residues. The germline V gene encodes CDR1 SGHTA and CDR2 FQGTGA. CDR3 loop: CASSPKRDLFSTDTQYF. The CDR3 region has the DNA TGTGCCAGCAGCCCAAAGCGGGACTTATTTAGCACAGATACGCAGTATTTT.

The genes are TRBV7-2 and TRBJ2-7; tentatively, D is TRBD2 (7 bases). The V and J ends lost 0 bases and 5 bases respectively, with 14 bases between them. The germline V gene has CDR1 SGHTA and CDR2 FQGNSA. The CDR3 totals 15 residues. DNA for the CDR3: TGTGCCAGCAGCTTAGCGGGGGGGCCGATGAACGAGCAGTACTTC. This sequence encodes CASSLAGGPMNEQYF.

The chain links TRBV19 to TRBJ2-5; TRBD1 agrees at 8 bases. CDR1 is LNHDA and CDR2 is SQIVND in the germline V gene (reference sequence). The junction had 14 bases not matched to a gene; V was cut back by 3 bases and J by 2 bases. This CDR3 spans 18 amino acids. The CDR3 DNA follows: TGTGCCAGTAGTATGACCAGGGGGCTTGGGGGAGTTCAAGAGACCCAGTACTTC. It yields the protein CASSMTRGLGGVQETQYF.

The rearrangement uses TRBV19 and TRBJ1-1; D might be TRBD1 (5 bases). The CDR3 totals 14 residues. The V and J ends lost 2 bases and 1 base respectively, with 8 bases between them. CDR1 and CDR2 (germline): LNHDA, SQIVND (reference sequence). In DNA, the CDR3 is TGTGCCAGTAGTATAAGGGGCTCGAACACTGAAGCTTTCTTT. Protein sequence: CASSIRGSNTEAFF.

A remark on this clone: This likely traces to a read error, being one base from a far larger clone. The chain recombines TRBV7-9 with TRBJ1-1; no reliable D call. Trimming pared 3 bases from V and 0 bases from J, leaving 5 bases between. The CDR3 is 13 amino acids. Per the germline V gene, CDR1 is SEHNR and CDR2 is FQNEAQ (reference sequence). The CDR3 spells CASSLSVNTEAFF. The DNA of the CDR3 is TGTGCCAGCAGCTTGTCAGTGAACACTGAAGCTTTCTTT.

The chain links TRBV5-1 to TRBJ1-2, with D unclear. Germline CDR1 SGHRS, CDR2 YFSETQ. The CDR3 is made up of 14 amino acids. V lost 0 bases to trimming and J lost 4 bases, with 10 bases between them. This CDR3 reads CASSLVEGGYGYTF. CDR3 DNA: TGCGCCAGCAGCTTGGTGGAGGGCGGCTATGGCTACACCTTC.

This clone was counted once. This chain connects TRBV4-3 to TRBJ2-5; 8 nucleotides agree with TRBD1. CDR1 is LGHNA, CDR2 YSLEER, per germline. After removal of 5 bases from V and 5 bases from J, the junction contained 7 bases not matched to a gene. The CDR3 contains 14 residues. The CDR3 DNA sequence: TGCGCCAGCAGCAAATCAGGGGGCTTGGAGACCCAGTACTTC. Amino acids: CASSKSGGLETQYF.

V is TRBV7-3 and J is TRBJ2-1; TRBD2 agrees at 9 bases. The CDR3 has 15 amino acids. The germline V gene has CDR1 SGHTA and CDR2 FQGTGA. V was clipped by 5 bases and J by 4 bases; unmatched bases: 6. CDR3 coding DNA: TGTGCCAGCAGCGGTCTAGCGGGGCCATACAATGAGCAGTTCTTC. This encodes CASSGLAGPYNEQFF.

This chain joins TRBV28 and TRBJ1-1; TRBD1 matches at 8 bases. Germline values: CDR1 MDHEN, CDR2 SYDVKM. V shed 5 bases and J 1 base; nucleotides not matched to a gene: 9. The CDR3 is 16 residues long. CDR3 region: CASSTTDRAKNTEAFF. DNA of the CDR3: TGTGCCAGCAGTACTACGGACAGGGCCAAGAACACTGAAGCTTTCTTT.

The J gene is TRBJ1-1, the V gene TRBV6-5, with D hard to call. Germline V lookup: CDR1 MNHEY, CDR2 SVGAGI. The ends were cut back, 8 bases at V and 1 base at J, with 5 bases in the middle. This CDR3 has 11 residues. The CDR3 DNA reads TGTGCCAGCGTAGAGAACACTGAAGCTTTCTTT. Encoded protein: CASVENTEAFF.

The chain links TRBV7-3 to TRBJ2-7; 10 bases fit TRBD2. Germline CDR1 SGHTA, CDR2 FQGTGA. J gave up 6 bases and V 6 bases, and 8 bases lay outside the gene matches. The CDR3 runs 14 residues. CDR3 nucleotide sequence: TGTGCCAGCAGTCAAGGGTCTAGCGGGGGCGAGCAGTACTTC. It translates to CASSQGSSGGEQYF. The full variable domain, in which reference TRBV7-3 and TRBJ2-7 provide the parts outside the CDR3, is GAGVSQTPSNKVTEKGKYVELRCDPISGHTALYWYRQSLGQGPEFLIYFQGTGAADDSGLPNDRFFAVRPEGSVSTLKIQRTERGDSAVYLCASSQGSSGGEQYFGPGTRLTVT.

The gene calls are TRBV6-2 or TRBV6-3 and TRBJ1-1; no reliable D call. This CDR3 comprises 14 residues. V was shortened by 2 bases and J by 6 bases, with 13 bases between the two germline ends. Germline assignment: CDR1 MNHEY and CDR2 SVGEGT. Written as DNA, the CDR3 is TGTGCCAGCAGTTACGGAGGGTATGGACCTGAAGCTTTCTTT. Translating it yields CASSYGGYGPEAFF.

The chain links TRBV5-1 to TRBJ1-2; TRBD1 aligns across 7 bases. Looked up from germline, CDR1 is SGHRS and CDR2 is YFSETQ. The V segment lost 3 bases and the J segment 2 bases; nucleotides outside the gene matches: 4. The CDR3 has 14 residues. The CDR3 coding sequence is TGCGCCAGCAGCTCTGCACAGGGGAACTATGGCTACACCTTC. The encoded protein is CASSSAQGNYGYTF.

The V gene is TRBV14, the J gene TRBJ2-5; TRBD1 aligns across 7 bases. The CDR3 has 12 residues. Trimming removed 3 bases from V and 12 bases from J; junction bases left unmatched: 7. Germline V gene lookup returns CDR1 SGHDN and CDR2 FVKESK. CDR3 in amino acids: CASSQDRTVKYF. For the CDR3, the DNA is TGTGCCAGCAGCCAGGACAGGACAGTAAAGTACTTC. Full variable domain (missing parts from reference TRBV14 and TRBJ2-5): EAGVTQFPSHSVIEKGQTVTLRCDPISGHDNLYWYRRVMGKEIKFLLHFVKESKQDESGMPNNRFLAERTGGTYSTLKVQPAELEDSGVYFCASSQDRTVKYFGPGTRLLVL.